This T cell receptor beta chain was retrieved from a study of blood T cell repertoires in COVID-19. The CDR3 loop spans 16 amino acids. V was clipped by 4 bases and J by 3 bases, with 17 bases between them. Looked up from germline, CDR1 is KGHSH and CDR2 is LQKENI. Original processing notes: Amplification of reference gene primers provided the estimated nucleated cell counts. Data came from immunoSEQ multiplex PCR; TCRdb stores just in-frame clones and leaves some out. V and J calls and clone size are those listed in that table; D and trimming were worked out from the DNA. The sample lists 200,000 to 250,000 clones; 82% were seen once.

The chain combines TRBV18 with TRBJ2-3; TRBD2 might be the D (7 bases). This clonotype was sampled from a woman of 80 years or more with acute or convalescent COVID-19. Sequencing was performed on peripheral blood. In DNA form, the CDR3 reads TGTGCCAGCTCACGAGAAGGGGGGGCGAGAACAGATACGCAGTATTTT. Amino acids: CASSREGGARTDTQYF. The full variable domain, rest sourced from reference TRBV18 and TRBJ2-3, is NAGVMQNPRHLVRRRGQEARLRCSPMKGHSHVYWYRQLPEEGLKFMVYLQKENIIDESGMPKERFSAEFPKEGPSILRIQQVVRGDSAAYFCASSREGGARTDTQYFGPGTRLTVL.